The 27 T cell receptor beta chains below come from one sample, sequenced in a study of T cells in Graves' hyperthyroidism and ophthalmopathy. Amplification of TCR beta CDR3 regions was performed using RNA transcripts as template. With the HTBI primer set, the TCR CDR3 went through a first round of RT-PCR. TCRdb re-called the multiplex PCR reads with MiXCR, one entry per CDR3 protein. The sample lists a few hundred thousand distinct CDR3 sequences; roughly 25% were seen once. The sequenced sample consisted of blood. The receptor set was obtained from a man between 45 and 60 years old with Graves' hyperthyroidism.

There are a few counts of this clonotype. The chain employs TRBV5-6 and TRBJ2-1; D ambiguous. This CDR3 spans 13 amino acids. The V gene's germline CDR1 is SGHDT and CDR2 YYEEEE. V lost 4 bases and J 3 bases, leaving 8 bases between the germline ends. The CDR3 sequence is CASSLKVYNEQFF. CDR3 DNA sequence: TGTGCCAGCAGCCTCAAAGTCTACAATGAGCAGTTCTTC.

This clonotype came up many times. The chain links TRBV6-1 to TRBJ2-7; D possibly uses TRBD1 or TRBD2 (6 bases each). Trimming pared 7 bases from V and 4 bases from J, leaving 14 bases between. The V gene's germline CDR1 is MNHNS and CDR2 SASEGT. This CDR3 contains 13 residues. Written as DNA, the CDR3 is TGTGCCAGCATGGAAGGGGGAGGATACGAGCAGTACTTC. Translating it yields CASMEGGGYEQYF.

This chain joins TRBV29-1 and TRBJ2-3, with 11 bases that match TRBD2. V shed 2 bases and J 5 bases; nucleotides not matched to a gene: 3. The CDR3 length is 14 residues. Germline CDR1 is SQVTM and CDR2 is ANQGSEA. CDR3 DNA sequence: TGCAGCGTTGAACTAGCGGGAGGTGTAGATACGCAGTATTTT. Translating gives CSVELAGGVDTQYF.

The rearrangement joins TRBV20-1 to TRBJ2-3; TRBD2 aligns across 7 bases. V lost 1 base, J lost 3 bases, and 4 bases stayed unmatched. Germline assignment: CDR1 DFQATT and CDR2 SNEGSKA (reference sequence). The CDR3 loop spans 14 amino acids. The CDR3 sequence: CSARAGGRTDTQYF. In DNA, the CDR3 is TGCAGTGCTAGAGCAGGCGGGAGAACAGATACGCAGTATTTT.

There are many counts of this clonotype. The CDR3 DNA follows: TGTGCCAGCAGCTTGGGAGACACTTGGGGAGATACGCAGTATTTT. Translation: CASSLGDTWGDTQYF. The chain joins TRBV11-3 to TRBJ2-3; maybe TRBD2 (5 bases). The V end was cut by 3 bases, the J end by 5 bases, with 15 bases between. The CDR3 loop spans 15 amino acids. CDR1 and CDR2 from the germline V gene are SGHNT and YENEEA.

There are many counts of this clonotype. The rearrangement joins TRBV2 to TRBJ1-5, with 8 bases that match TRBD1. The V gene's germline CDR1 is SNHLY and CDR2 FYNNEI. The CDR3 runs 14 residues. With 6 bases clipped from V and 9 bases from J, the junction kept 10 bases outside the gene matches. Here the CDR3 reads CASRGDRYAPPQHF. The CDR3 coding sequence is TGTGCCAGCAGAGGGGACAGGTATGCACCGCCCCAGCATTTT.

This chain links TRBV29-1 with TRBJ2-7; 7 bases line up with TRBD2. The CDR3 is 12 residues long. V was clipped by 4 bases and J by 6 bases; unmatched bases: 6. Germline CDR1 is SQVTM and CDR2 is ANQGSEA. This CDR3 reads CSVGAGTTEQYF. The CDR3 DNA sequence: TGCAGCGTTGGAGCGGGAACCACCGAGCAGTACTTC.

This clonotype was observed a handful of times. V is TRBV28 and J is TRBJ1-5; 9 bases fit TRBD1. The CDR3 covers 12 residues. CDR1 and CDR2 (germline): MDHEN, SYDVKM. With V trimmed by 10 bases and J by 7 bases, 5 bases remained unmatched. CDR3 coding DNA: TGTGCCACCACGGGACAGGGCCAGCCCCAGCATTTT. It specifies CATTGQGQPQHF.

This sequence joins TRBV5-1 and TRBJ2-1; 8 bases match TRBD2. V lost 3 bases, J lost 9 bases, and 11 bases stayed unmatched. Germline V gene lookup returns CDR1 SGHRS and CDR2 YFSETQ. The CDR3 covers 15 residues. In DNA form, the CDR3 reads TGCGCCAGCAGCTATCTAGCGGGTCATACTGGTGAGCAGTTCTTC. Its protein is CASSYLAGHTGEQFF.

The V gene is TRBV9, the J gene TRBJ2-3; TRBD2 might be the D (6 bases). Germline V gene lookup returns CDR1 SGDLS and CDR2 YYNGEE. V was clipped by 1 base and J by 4 bases, with 13 bases between them. This CDR3 comprises 15 residues. CDR3 sequence (DNA): TGTGCCAGCAGCGTATTTGAGTGGGGGGCAGATACGCAGTATTTT. Its translation is CASSVFEWGADTQYF.

This clonotype was counted between two and nine times. The rearrangement joins TRBV11-3 to TRBJ2-2, with D uncertain. The CDR3 totals 12 residues. The V end lost 4 bases, the J end lost 3 bases, and 3 bases lay between the germline ends. Germline V gives CDR1 SGHNT, CDR2 YENEEA. The DNA of the CDR3 is TGTGCCAGCAGCTCCTACACCGGGGAGCTGTTTTTT. Encoded protein: CASSSYTGELFF.

This clonotype was picked up a small number of times. V is TRBV6-2 or TRBV6-3 and J is TRBJ2-7, with 8 bases aligning to TRBD1. V shed 6 bases and J 3 bases; nucleotides not matched to a gene: 10. Germline V gene sequence: CDR1 MNHEY, CDR2 SVGEGT. CDR3 length equals 15 residues. The CDR3 region has the DNA TGTGCCAGCAGGAGCCCGACAGGGGAAGGCTACGAGCAGTACTTC. Encoded protein: CASRSPTGEGYEQYF.

There are many counts of this clonotype. V gene TRBV27 combines with J gene TRBJ2-7; 9 bases map to TRBD2. V shed 4 bases and J 1 base; nucleotides not matched to a gene: 8. CDR1 and CDR2 from the germline V gene are MNHEY and SMNVEV (reference sequence). The CDR3 totals 16 residues. The chain's CDR3 is CASSSRGSGRSYEQYF. CDR3 coding DNA: TGTGCCAGCAGTTCCAGGGGGAGCGGGAGGTCCTACGAGCAGTACTTC.

J is TRBJ2-5 and V is TRBV5-1; 9 positions match TRBD2. This CDR3 has 13 amino acids. Germline V CDR1 and CDR2: SGHRS, YFSETQ. J lost 5 bases, V lost 4 bases, and 3 bases had no gene match. The chain's CDR3 is CASSPSGKETQYF. As DNA, the CDR3 is TGCGCCAGCAGCCCTAGCGGGAAGGAGACCCAGTACTTC.

This clonotype occurred a few times. This rearrangement joins TRBV5-1 to TRBJ2-2, with TRBD1 matching over 8 bases. Germline V lookup: CDR1 SGHRS, CDR2 YFSETQ. This CDR3 has 17 residues. V shed 1 base and J 0 bases; nucleotides not matched to a gene: 5. The CDR3 coding sequence is TGCGCCAGCAGCTTGAATGCAGGGGGCTCGAACACCGGGGAGCTGTTTTTT. Amino acids: CASSLNAGGSNTGELFF.

The genes are TRBV7-9 and TRBJ2-7, with D perhaps assigned TRBD1 or TRBD2 (5 bases each). Germline V gives CDR1 SEHNR, CDR2 FQNEAQ (reference sequence). V was shortened by 8 bases and J by 0 bases, with 20 bases between the two germline ends. CDR3 size: 16 residues. CDR3 in DNA: TGTGCCAGCGTCGGGGTAGAGGGGCGACACTCCTACGAGCAGTACTTC. It codes for CASVGVEGRHSYEQYF.

This clonotype was counted a few times. V and J are TRBV7-9 and TRBJ2-7; D not resolved. Trimming shortened V by 4 bases and J by 2 bases, and 9 bases separated the two germline ends. CDR3 size: 13 residues. The germline V gene encodes CDR1 SEHNR and CDR2 FQNEAQ (reference sequence). The CDR3 DNA follows: TGTGCCAGCAGCTCGGGCCGAACCTACGAGCAGTACTTC. Protein: CASSSGRTYEQYF.

CDR3 coding DNA: TGTGCCAGCTCACCACGGGCAGGGGGCTTGGGCGAGCAGTTCTTC. Residues: CASSPRAGGLGEQFF. This chain uses TRBV18 with TRBJ2-1; 8 bases are shared with TRBD1. Germline CDR1 reads KGHSH; CDR2 reads LQKENI. J lost 10 bases, V lost 1 base, and 9 bases had no gene match. The CDR3 consists of 15 residues. Full variable domain (missing parts from reference TRBV18 and TRBJ2-1): NAGVMQNPRHLVRRRGQEARLRCSPMKGHSHVYWYRQLPEEGLKFMVYLQKENIIDESGMPKERFSAEFPKEGPSILRIQQVVRGDSAAYFCASSPRAGGLGEQFFGPGTRLTVL.

This clonotype was recorded many times. This chain uses TRBV18 with TRBJ2-7; the match to TRBD2 covers 7 bases. V lost 6 bases to trimming and J lost 5 bases; unmatched junction nucleotides: 10. CDR3 length: 14 amino acids. Germline CDR1 reads KGHSH; CDR2 reads LQKENI. CDR3 protein: CASSPTRAGDEQYF. The DNA of the CDR3 is TGTGCCAGCTCTCCTACTCGGGCGGGAGACGAGCAGTACTTC.

This clonotype was detected many times. This chain connects TRBV6-5 to TRBJ1-1; no clear D. V was shortened by 0 bases and J by 1 base, with 15 bases between the two germline ends. The CDR3 has 17 amino acids. CDR1 is MNHEY and CDR2 is SVGAGI in the germline V gene. The CDR3 protein is CASSYSSRGWANTEAFF. In DNA form, the CDR3 reads TGTGCCAGCAGTTACTCGAGTCGGGGTTGGGCGAACACTGAAGCTTTCTTT.

A remark on this clonotype: A read error may be the cause here, since a much bigger clone is one base away. V is TRBV5-1 and J is TRBJ1-2; 8 nucleotides match TRBD1. CDR3 length: 13 amino acids. Germline CDR1 SGHRS, CDR2 YFSETQ. CDR3 protein: CASSPGQEGGCTF. DNA of the CDR3: TGCGCCAGCAGCCCGGGACAGGAGGGTGGCTGCACCTTC.

This clonotype appeared many times. The CDR3 loop reads CASSYSTGGDGYTF. CDR3 nucleotide sequence: TGTGCCAGCAGTTACTCGACAGGGGGTGATGGCTACACCTTC. The V gene is TRBV6-2 or TRBV6-3, the J gene TRBJ1-2, with 9 nucleotides matching TRBD1. The CDR3 spans 14 residues. Germline CDR1 MNHEY, CDR2 SVGEGT. V was clipped by 0 bases and J by 6 bases; unmatched bases: 2.

This clonotype showed up many times. V is TRBV7-9 and J is TRBJ2-5; D call uncertain. Per germline, CDR1 SEHNR and CDR2 FQNEAQ (reference sequence). CDR3 size: 15 residues. Trimming cost V 5 bases and J 0 bases, with 13 bases left between them. The CDR3 sequence: CASSPPRRYQETQYF. The DNA of the CDR3 is TGTGCCAGCAGCCCGCCGAGGCGGTACCAAGAGACCCAGTACTTC.

This chain joins TRBV28 and TRBJ2-5; no clear D. The CDR3 covers 12 residues. Trimming cost V 5 bases and J 2 bases, with 6 bases left between them. Germline CDR1 reads MDHEN; CDR2 reads SYDVKM. CDR3 amino acids: CASSALQETQYF. The CDR3 DNA follows: TGTGCCAGCAGTGCACTACAAGAGACCCAGTACTTC.

About this clonotype itself: One end of the junction does not line up with germline, which may come from a read error. CDR3 sequence reads: CATSLIGLMNTEAFF. CDR3 in DNA: TGTGCCACCAGTCTAATCGGATTGATGAACACTGAAGCTTTCTTT. The chain recombines TRBV12-3 or TRBV12-4 with TRBJ1-1; D call uncertain. The CDR3 is 15 amino acids.

Ten or more counts support this clonotype. V is TRBV7-3 and J is TRBJ2-1; D not certain. The CDR3 is made up of 13 amino acids. V lost 2 bases, J lost 8 bases, and 10 bases lay in between. Germline assignment: CDR1 SGHTA and CDR2 FQGTGA. CDR3 loop: CASSLWAGYEQFF. The CDR3 DNA follows: TGTGCCAGCAGCTTATGGGCAGGCTATGAGCAGTTCTTC.

Concerning this clonotype: A much larger clone lies a single base off, so this may be a read error. V usage is TRBV27 and J usage is TRBJ2-3; 9 bases agree with TRBD1. V trimming: 4 bases; J trimming: 4 bases; junction bases outside the gene matches: 9. CDR3 length equals 16 residues. Germline CDR1 and CDR2: MNHEY and SMNVEV (reference sequence). DNA for the CDR3: TGTGCCAGCAGTTCGATCCGGGACAGGGAGTCAGATACGCAGTATTTT. Protein product: CASSSIRDRESDTQYF.